This T cell receptor beta chain was retrieved from a study of cytomegalovirus exposure and HLA in healthy donors. Findings of the study overall: Altogether, some 160 TCR beta chains were recorded as cytomegalovirus-associated. Relative to equally common others, HLA-associated TCR beta chains showed greater clonal expansion in a later analysis.

This clone was found a few times. Its antigen is unknown. 13 Jbeta primers and 60 Vbeta primers were used for the PCR. The method was immunoSEQ multiplex PCR; TCRdb's version includes in-frame clones alone and lacks a portion of them. The sample carries 200,000 or so clones, approximately 80% recorded once. The V end was cut by 7 bases, the J end by 14 bases, with 14 bases between. Per the germline V gene, CDR1 is MDHEN and CDR2 is SYDVKM. The length of the CDR3 is 11 residues. The rearrangement links TRBV28 to TRBJ1-4; D possibly corresponds to TRBD1 (5 bases). The specimen sequenced was PBMCs. This TCR was recovered from a man aged 30 to 39 in good health and CMV-seronegative. As DNA, the CDR3 is TGTGCCAGCATGGGAGGGGCAAAGCTGTTTTTT. This sequence encodes CASMGGAKLFF.